The clone carrying this T cell receptor (beta chain) came up a few times. The data stem from a study of control samples from healthy donors and cancer patients. J was trimmed by 3 bases and V by 0 bases; bases with no gene match: 3. The germline CDR1 and CDR2 sequences are SGHTS and YDEGEE. The length of the CDR3 is 14 residues. Using immunoSEQ multiplex PCR, the repertoire was profiled, and TCRdb retains in-frame clones only, with some absent. The repertoire includes 110,000 to 150,000 clones, about 90% of them detected once, and less than 8.5% sits in the top ten. Sequenced material: blood. The chain combines TRBV5-8 with TRBJ2-7, with TRBD2 identical over 7 bases. This clonotype originated in a man between 18 and 35 years old in good health. The CDR3 DNA reads TGTGCCAGCAGCTTGGGACTAGCCCTCTACGAGCAGTACTTC. Translation gives CASSLGLALYEQYF. Using reference TRBV5-8 and TRBJ2-7 for the parts outside the CDR3, the full variable domain is EAGVTQSPTHLIKTRGQQATLRCSPISGHTSVYWYQQALGLGLQFLLWYDEGEERNRGNFPPRFSGRQFPNYSSELNVNALELEDSALYLCASSLGLALYEQYFGPGTRLTVT.